Listed here are 3 T cell receptor beta chains from one sample, sequenced in a study of blood T cell repertoires in COVID-19. Measured with immunoSEQ multiplex PCR; TCRdb has only the in-frame clones, and not every one. This sample has 200,000 to 250,000 clones, with more than 65% found just once. Input material: peripheral blood. The receptor set was obtained from a woman in her fifties or sixties with acute or convalescent COVID-19.

The chain is built from TRBV3-1 (or the pseudogene TRBV3-2) and TRBJ1-6, with TRBD1 matching over 8 bases. V gave up 4 bases and J gave up 7 bases; unmatched junction bases: 0. The CDR3 is made up of 13 amino acids. Germline V gene sequence: CDR1 LGHDT, CDR2 YNNKEL (reference sequence). This CDR3 is CASSRTGNSPLHF. CDR3 DNA sequence: TGTGCCAGCAGCCGGACAGGGAATTCACCCCTCCACTTT.

This clone was detected only a few times. This chain connects TRBV5-6 to TRBJ2-2; D remains unclear. Germline V gene lookup returns CDR1 SGHDT and CDR2 YYEEEE. V lost 6 bases and J lost 6, with 9 bases in between. This CDR3 comprises 12 residues. CDR3 sequence: CASTSASGELFF. CDR3 DNA sequence: TGTGCCAGCACCTCAGCGTCCGGGGAGCTGTTTTTT.

In this sample, this clone turned up once. The chain links TRBV5-1 to TRBJ2-1; TRBD2 matches 9 bases. CDR3 size: 16 residues. From germline, CDR1 is SGHRS and CDR2 YFSETQ. V shed 0 bases and J 8 bases; nucleotides not matched to a gene: 9. DNA for the CDR3: TGCGCCAGCAGCTTGGGGAGTAGCGGGGGTGTCGATGAGCAGTTCTTC. Translated: CASSLGSSGGVDEQFF.